These 31 T cell receptor beta chains were all obtained from the same sample, sequenced in a study of T cell repertoires in cytomegalovirus infection. Each CDR3 protein gets one entry after TCRdb re-called the reads with MiXCR. Here the sample spans 180,000 or so distinct CDR3 sequences, about 18% being singletons. The sequenced sample consisted of CD8+ T cells from PBMCs. The receptors originated from a human donor in good health (CMV status not recorded). Some clones in this sample may be carry-over from other donors' samples.

This clonotype was counted at least ten times. The CDR3 coding sequence is TGTGCCAGCAGCACCCGGACAGGGCTGGTCACTGAAGCTTTCTTT. This translates into CASSTRTGLVTEAFF. The chain is built from TRBV7-8 and TRBJ1-1; 8 bases align to TRBD1. V lost 5 bases, J lost 4 bases, and 9 bases stayed unmatched. The germline gives CDR1 SGHVS, CDR2 FQNEAQ. The CDR3 sequence is 15 residues long.

This clonotype showed up just a few times. The J gene is TRBJ1-2, the V gene TRBV4-2; D is perhaps TRBD1 (6 bases). Germline CDR1 LGHNA, CDR2 YNFKEQ. The ends were cut back, 1 base at V and 2 bases at J, with 11 bases in the middle. The length of the CDR3 is 15 residues. The CDR3 spells CASSQGKGQNYGYTF. The CDR3 coding sequence is TGTGCCAGCAGCCAAGGCAAAGGACAGAACTATGGCTACACCTTC.

The rearrangement links TRBV27 to TRBJ2-3, with 10 bases identical to TRBD1. The CDR3 spans 14 residues. V gave up 6 bases and J gave up 7 bases; unmatched junction bases: 7. Germline values: CDR1 MNHEY, CDR2 SMNVEV (reference sequence). DNA for the CDR3: TGTGCCAGCAGCCCGGGACAGGGGACCAATACGCAGTATTTT. Protein: CASSPGQGTNTQYF.

The chain couples TRBV5-1 to TRBJ2-7; 10 bases are a match to TRBD1. The germline V gene encodes CDR1 SGHRS and CDR2 YFSETQ. This CDR3 comprises 15 residues. Trimming cost V 3 bases and J 3 bases; bases outside gene matches: 6. DNA for the CDR3: TGCGCCAGCAGCTGGACAGGGGGTTATCTCTACGAGCAGTACTTC. This gives the protein CASSWTGGYLYEQYF.

This clonotype was seen only a few times. The V gene is TRBV4-3, the J gene TRBJ2-1, with a weak D call TRBD1 (5 bases). Germline assignment: CDR1 LGHNA and CDR2 YSLEER. CDR3 length: 16 residues. V was cut by 1 base and J by 2 bases, with 12 bases left in between. The CDR3: CASSQGQGATYNEQFF. The CDR3 coding sequence is TGCGCCAGCAGCCAAGGGCAAGGGGCGACCTACAATGAGCAGTTCTTC.

This clonotype has a handful of counts. V usage is TRBV29-1 and J usage is TRBJ2-2, with D tentatively TRBD1 (5 bases). The V end lost 1 base, the J end lost 6 bases, and 12 bases lay between the germline ends. Germline V CDR1 and CDR2: SQVTM, ANQGSEA. CDR3 length equals 14 residues. CDR3 coding DNA: TGCAGCGTTGAAGCCAGGGCTGACGCCGGGGAGCTGTTTTTT. The encoded protein is CSVEARADAGELFF.

This clonotype was detected ten times or more. The genes are TRBV7-9 and TRBJ1-1; 10 nucleotides agree with TRBD1. This CDR3 has 16 amino acids. After removal of 6 bases from V and 5 bases from J, the junction contained 12 bases not matched to a gene. Germline lookup yields CDR1 SEHNR and CDR2 FQNEAQ (reference sequence). The CDR3 here is CASRSGQGGFRTEAFF. CDR3 nucleotides: TGTGCCAGCAGGTCCGGACAGGGGGGGTTTAGAACTGAAGCTTTCTTT.

A few counts support this clonotype. This chain uses TRBV28 with TRBJ1-1, with 7 bases fitting TRBD1. The J segment lost 0 bases and the V segment lost 3 bases, leaving 10 bases of the junction unmatched. CDR1 and CDR2 (germline): MDHEN, SYDVKM. The CDR3 is made up of 17 amino acids. The CDR3 spells CASSFAHRGELNTEAFF. CDR3 bases: TGTGCCAGCAGTTTTGCCCACAGGGGTGAGTTGAACACTGAAGCTTTCTTT.

This clonotype was found a few times. This sequence joins TRBV12-3 or TRBV12-4 and TRBJ2-1; TRBD1 matches at 8 bases. The length of the CDR3 is 16 residues. V lost 6 bases, J lost 4 bases, and 11 bases stayed unmatched. The CDR3 bases are TGTGCCAGCAGCTTAACGAGACAGGGGTTTTACAATGAGCAGTTCTTC. Protein: CASSLTRQGFYNEQFF.

The chain couples TRBV28 to TRBJ1-2; 11 bases align to TRBD1. Germline loops: CDR1 MDHEN, CDR2 SYDVKM. Trimming cost V 3 bases and J 8 bases; bases outside gene matches: 11. The CDR3 is made up of 16 amino acids. CDR3 region: CASSLSRTGGAGGYTF. The CDR3 nucleotides read TGTGCCAGCAGTTTGTCCAGGACAGGGGGCGCCGGGGGCTACACCTTC.

The chain recombines TRBV28 with TRBJ2-7; D is perhaps TRBD2 (5 bases). The ends were cut back, 5 bases at V and 2 bases at J, with 19 bases in the middle. Germline CDR1 is MDHEN and CDR2 is SYDVKM. The CDR3 length is 16 residues. The CDR3 DNA is TGTGCCAGCAGTACTACCGGACTCCCCCAAGCCTACGAGCAGTACTTC. Its protein product is CASSTTGLPQAYEQYF.

In its sample, this clonotype was seen a few times. The chain couples TRBV29-1 to TRBJ1-3, with D unclear. This CDR3 is built from 13 residues. Trimming pared 2 bases from V and 5 bases from J, leaving 10 bases between. The V gene's germline CDR1 is SQVTM and CDR2 ANQGSEA. The CDR3 here is CSVEQGSRNTIYF. Written as DNA, the CDR3 is TGCAGCGTTGAACAAGGGTCGAGAAACACCATATATTTT.

The CDR3 sequence is CASSAIQNSYNEQFF. DNA of the CDR3: TGTGCCAGCAGCGCCATCCAAAACTCCTACAATGAGCAGTTCTTC. The V and J genes are TRBV9 and TRBJ2-1; D uncertain. CDR1 and CDR2 (germline): SGDLS, YYNGEE. This CDR3 is 15 amino acids long. Deletions cut 3 bases from V and 0 bases from J, with 10 bases between.

CDR3 in amino acids: CASTFTGRTSGANVLTF. The CDR3 DNA sequence: TGTGCCAGCACCTTTACGGGACGAACCTCTGGGGCCAACGTCCTGACTTTC. The rearrangement joins TRBV6-2 or TRBV6-3 to TRBJ2-6; D is perhaps TRBD1 or TRBD2 (5 bases each). Germline V gene sequence: CDR1 MNHEY, CDR2 SVGEGT. The length of the CDR3 is 17 residues. V was cut by 7 bases and J by 0 bases, with 16 bases left in between.

This clonotype has only a few counts. V gene TRBV12-3 or TRBV12-4 combines with J gene TRBJ2-7, with a weak D call TRBD2 (6 bases). The CDR3 has 14 amino acids. The germline V and J ends were trimmed by 5 bases and 6 bases, with 17 bases remaining between them. CDR3 sequence: CASSPGIGGTEQYF. For the CDR3, the DNA is TGTGCCAGCAGTCCCGGGATTGGGGGGACCGAGCAGTACTTC.

The V and J genes are TRBV6-1 and TRBJ1-6, with TRBD1 identical over 7 bases. The V segment lost 2 bases and the J segment 0 bases; nucleotides outside the gene matches: 4. Germline V gives CDR1 MNHNS, CDR2 SASEGT. CDR3 length: 17 residues. CDR3 amino acids: CASSELEGASYNSPLHF. CDR3 sequence (DNA): TGTGCCAGCAGTGAACTTGAGGGGGCCTCCTATAATTCACCCCTCCACTTT.

The rearrangement joins TRBV4-1 to TRBJ2-5; D is uncertain. Trimming cost V 4 bases and J 1 base, with 13 bases left between them. The germline V gene has CDR1 MGHRA and CDR2 YSYEKL. The CDR3 totals 15 residues. In DNA form, the CDR3 reads TGCGCCAGCAGCCCGTCCGGGTCCCTCCAAGAGACCCAGTACTTC. Protein: CASSPSGSLQETQYF.

This chain joins TRBV6-6 and TRBJ2-7; D gene ambiguous. Germline lookup yields CDR1 MNHNY and CDR2 SVGAGI (reference sequence). The V and J ends lost 7 bases and 0 bases respectively, with 13 bases between them. The CDR3 length is 14 residues. CDR3 nucleotide sequence: TGTGCCAGCAATCCGGGTTCTAGCTCCTACGAGCAGTACTTC. It translates to CASNPGSSSYEQYF.

This clonotype has only a few counts. This rearrangement joins TRBV7-7 to TRBJ2-5; 7 bases line up with TRBD1. Unmatched junction bases numbered 7, after V lost 3 bases and J lost 3 bases. Germline values: CDR1 SSHAT, CDR2 FNYEAQ (reference sequence). The CDR3 has 15 amino acids. Here the CDR3 reads CASSFEPGTEETQYF. The CDR3 coding sequence is TGTGCCAGCAGCTTCGAACCGGGGACAGAAGAGACCCAGTACTTC.

J is TRBJ2-2 and V is TRBV29-1; possible D gene TRBD1, 5 bases. Germline V gene lookup returns CDR1 SQVTM and CDR2 ANQGSEA. Trimming removed 4 bases from V and 0 bases from J, with 12 bases in between. This CDR3 region has 15 residues. DNA of the CDR3: TGCAGCGTTGCAGTGGACACCCCGAACACCGGGGAGCTGTTTTTT. Its protein is CSVAVDTPNTGELFF.

The chain uses TRBV14 and TRBJ1-1; D unclear. CDR1 and CDR2 from the germline V gene are SGHDN and FVKESK. The CDR3 runs to 14 residues. V lost 3 bases and J lost 2, with 10 bases in between. The CDR3 nucleotides are TGTGCCAGCAGCCAGGGGATCAGAAACACTGAAGCTTTCTTT. This gives the protein CASSQGIRNTEAFF.

This clonotype was detected a few times. This chain's CDR3 is CASSLNPETQYF. CDR3 bases: TGTGCCAGCAGCTTGAATCCTGAGACCCAGTACTTC. This chain links TRBV5-5 with TRBJ2-5; D uncertain. Per germline, CDR1 SGHKS and CDR2 YYEKEE (reference sequence). The CDR3 has 12 residues. V lost 1 base, J lost 5 bases, and 6 bases lay in between. Looking up the rest from reference TRBV5-5 and TRBJ2-5 gives the full variable domain: DAGVTQSPTHLIKTRGQQVTLRCSPISGHKSVSWYQQVLGQGPQFIFQYYEKEERGRGNFPDRFSARQFPNYSSELNVNALLLGDSALYLCASSLNPETQYFGPGTRLLVL.

The chain combines TRBV20-1 with TRBJ2-3, with a possible D match to TRBD1 (6 bases). Trimming took off 4 bases at V and 0 bases at J, with 14 bases between the two ends. CDR3 size: 15 residues. The germline V gene encodes CDR1 DFQATT and CDR2 SNEGSKA (reference sequence). Here the CDR3 DNA reads TGCAGTGCTAACGACAGGACCGCTAGCACAGATACGCAGTATTTT. Translating it yields CSANDRTASTDTQYF.

The chain uses TRBV9 and TRBJ1-6; D possibly corresponds to TRBD1 (6 bases). The V gene's germline CDR1 is SGDLS and CDR2 YYNGEE. Trimming took off 3 bases at V and 5 bases at J, with 12 bases between the two ends. The CDR3 length is 15 residues. CDR3 in amino acids: CASSAHRTDNSPLHF. DNA of the CDR3: TGTGCCAGCAGCGCTCATAGGACAGATAATTCACCCCTCCACTTT.

This clonotype was seen only a few times. The V call is TRBV7-9, the J call TRBJ1-1; TRBD1 is a possible D gene (5 bases). This CDR3 is built from 17 residues. Per the germline V gene, CDR1 is SEHNR and CDR2 is FQNEAQ (reference sequence). Deletions cut 1 base from V and 4 bases from J, with 19 bases between. CDR3 amino acids: CASSLGWGDSSGTEAFF. For the CDR3, the DNA is TGTGCCAGCAGCTTAGGTTGGGGTGACAGTTCGGGCACTGAAGCTTTCTTT.

This sequence joins TRBV7-8 and TRBJ1-5; TRBD1 agrees at 8 bases. Trimming took 4 bases from V and 3 from J; bases not matched to a gene: 11. Germline lookup yields CDR1 SGHVS and CDR2 FQNEAQ. The CDR3 contains 17 residues. As DNA, the CDR3 is TGTGCCAGCAGCTGGGATTTCGACAGGGGAAACAATCAGCCCCAGCATTTT. It encodes CASSWDFDRGNNQPQHF.

V and J are TRBV12-3 or TRBV12-4 and TRBJ2-1, with D possibly TRBD2 on 6 matching bases. The ends were cut back, 1 base at V and 1 base at J, with 8 bases in the middle. The CDR3 spans 15 residues. The CDR3 DNA sequence: TGTGCCAGCAGTTTAGGGGGGAGGTCCTACAATGAGCAGTTCTTC. Translated: CASSLGGRSYNEQFF.

The genes are TRBV5-6 and TRBJ2-3; D gene ambiguous. Between the trimmed V and J ends, which lost 2 bases and 1 base, there was a span of 8 bases. Germline loops: CDR1 SGHDT, CDR2 YYEEEE. The CDR3 has 14 residues. The chain's CDR3 is CASSFSYGTDTQYF. The CDR3 DNA follows: TGTGCCAGCAGCTTTTCCTATGGCACAGATACGCAGTATTTT. The whole variable domain, filled in from reference TRBV5-6 and TRBJ2-3, reads DAGVTQSPTHLIKTRGQQVTLRCSPKSGHDTVSWYQQALGQGPQFIFQYYEEEERQRGNFPDRFSGHQFPNYSSELNVNALLLGDSALYLCASSFSYGTDTQYFGPGTRLTVL.

This clonotype was seen repeatedly, ten times or more. This chain's CDR3 is CASSFLNTEAFF. The CDR3 coding sequence is TGTGCCAGCAGCTTTCTAAACACTGAAGCTTTCTTT. This rearrangement joins TRBV7-2 to TRBJ1-1; D unresolved. The CDR3 consists of 12 residues. The germline V gene has CDR1 SGHTA and CDR2 FQGNSA. Trimming stripped 3 bases from V and 2 bases from J, with 4 bases between.

V and J are TRBV7-6 and TRBJ1-5; no firm D call. The ends were cut back, 5 bases at V and 2 bases at J, with 13 bases in the middle. CDR1 SGHVS and CDR2 FNYEAQ come from the germline V gene. The CDR3 loop spans 15 amino acids. CDR3 bases: TGTGCCAGCAGCCCCCTAATGACTGGCAATCAGCCCCAGCATTTT. It translates to CASSPLMTGNQPQHF.

The J gene is TRBJ2-1, the V gene TRBV6-4; D gene ambiguous. V was shortened by 5 bases and J by 4 bases, with 9 bases between the two germline ends. CDR1 is MRHNA, CDR2 SNTAGT, per germline. The CDR3 runs to 13 residues. The CDR3 bases are TGTGCCAGCAGTTCGACCAGATACAATGAGCAGTTCTTC. This gives the protein CASSSTRYNEQFF.